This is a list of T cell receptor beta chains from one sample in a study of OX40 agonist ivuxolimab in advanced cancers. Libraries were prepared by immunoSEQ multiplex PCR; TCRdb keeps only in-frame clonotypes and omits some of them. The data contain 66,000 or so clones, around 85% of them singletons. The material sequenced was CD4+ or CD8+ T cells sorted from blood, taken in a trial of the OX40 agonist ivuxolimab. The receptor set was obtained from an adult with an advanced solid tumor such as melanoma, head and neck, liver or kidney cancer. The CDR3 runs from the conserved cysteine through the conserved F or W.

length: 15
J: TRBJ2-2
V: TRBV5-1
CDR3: CASRREGGPPGELFF

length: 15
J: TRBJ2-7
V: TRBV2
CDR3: CASSAGDGGSYEQYF

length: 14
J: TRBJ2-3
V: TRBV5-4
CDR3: CASSSLGFTDTQYF

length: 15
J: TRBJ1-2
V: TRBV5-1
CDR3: CASSSSGTRIYGYTF

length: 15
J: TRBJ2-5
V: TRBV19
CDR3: CASSISGTAGETQYF

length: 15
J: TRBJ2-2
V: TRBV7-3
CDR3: CASSYQRANTGELFF

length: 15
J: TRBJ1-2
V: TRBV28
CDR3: CASSQGQETNYGYTF

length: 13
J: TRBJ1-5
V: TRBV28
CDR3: CASSHGGNQPQHF

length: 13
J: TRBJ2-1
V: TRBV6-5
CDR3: CASRTGVNNEQFF

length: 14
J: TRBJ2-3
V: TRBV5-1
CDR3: CASSLATVTDTQYF

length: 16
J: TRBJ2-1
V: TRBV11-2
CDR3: CASSLVAGAFLNEQFF

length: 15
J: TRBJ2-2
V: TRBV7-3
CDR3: CASSLGQGRTGELFF

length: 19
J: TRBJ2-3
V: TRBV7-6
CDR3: CASSSIGRRQGWSTDTQYF

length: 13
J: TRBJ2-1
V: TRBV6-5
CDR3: CASSPMTGTEQFF

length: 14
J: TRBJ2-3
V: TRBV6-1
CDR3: CVAGGGASTDTQYF

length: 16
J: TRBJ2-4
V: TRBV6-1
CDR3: CASSEALWAGKNIQYF

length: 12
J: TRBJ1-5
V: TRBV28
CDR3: CASRDGDQPQHF

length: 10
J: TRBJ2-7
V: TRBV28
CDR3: CASGRVEQYF

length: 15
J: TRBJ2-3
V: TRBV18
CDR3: CASSSPSQASDTQYF

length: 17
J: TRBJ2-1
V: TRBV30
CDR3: CAWRRVSGTSSGNEQFF

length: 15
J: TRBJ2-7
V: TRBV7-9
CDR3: CASNLGTSSSYEQYF

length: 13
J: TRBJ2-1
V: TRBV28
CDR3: CASRMTGGNEQFF

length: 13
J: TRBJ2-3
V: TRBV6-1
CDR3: CASRLAGTDTQYF

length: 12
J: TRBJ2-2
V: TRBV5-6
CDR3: CASSFSGGELFF

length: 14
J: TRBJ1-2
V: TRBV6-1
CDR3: CASTIRTGHYGYTF

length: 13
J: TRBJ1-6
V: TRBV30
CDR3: CAWRDRYNSPLHF

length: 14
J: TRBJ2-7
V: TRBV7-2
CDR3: CASSLSGGPYEQYF

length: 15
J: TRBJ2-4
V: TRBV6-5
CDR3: CASSYGGLAKNIQYF

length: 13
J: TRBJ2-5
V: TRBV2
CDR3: CASGGGGEETQYF

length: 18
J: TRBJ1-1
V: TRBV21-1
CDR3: CASSPRNPGPLMNTEAFF

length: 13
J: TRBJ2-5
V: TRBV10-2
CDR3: CASSNRGEGTQYF

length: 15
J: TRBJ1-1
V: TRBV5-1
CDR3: CASSASAPPETEAFF

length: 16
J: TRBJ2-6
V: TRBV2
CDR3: CASTPIGGSGANVLTF

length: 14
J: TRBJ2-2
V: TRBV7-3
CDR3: CASSLSLVAGELFF

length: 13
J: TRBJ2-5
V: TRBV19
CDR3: CASSKTAQETQYF

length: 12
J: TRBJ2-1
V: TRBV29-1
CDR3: CSVKRTANEQFF

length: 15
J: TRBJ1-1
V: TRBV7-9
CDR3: CASSLRLPMNTEAFF

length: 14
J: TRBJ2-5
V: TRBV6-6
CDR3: CASSYTGNEETQYF

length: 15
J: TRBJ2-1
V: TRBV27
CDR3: CASSLRVAGINEQFF

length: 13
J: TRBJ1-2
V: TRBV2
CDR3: CASSGTANYGYTF

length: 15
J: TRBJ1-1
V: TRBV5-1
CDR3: CASSLIAGVGTEAFF

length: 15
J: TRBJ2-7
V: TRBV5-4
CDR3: CASSFAGGRAYEQYF

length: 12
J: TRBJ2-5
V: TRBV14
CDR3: CASSREAETQYF

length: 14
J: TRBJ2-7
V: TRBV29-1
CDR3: CSVERLDRYYEQYF

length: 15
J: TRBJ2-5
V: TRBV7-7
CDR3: CASSLRGAREETQYF

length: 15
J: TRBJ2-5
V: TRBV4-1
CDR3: CASSQDGRIQETQYF

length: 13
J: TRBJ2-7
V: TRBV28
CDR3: CASSPSGGAAISF